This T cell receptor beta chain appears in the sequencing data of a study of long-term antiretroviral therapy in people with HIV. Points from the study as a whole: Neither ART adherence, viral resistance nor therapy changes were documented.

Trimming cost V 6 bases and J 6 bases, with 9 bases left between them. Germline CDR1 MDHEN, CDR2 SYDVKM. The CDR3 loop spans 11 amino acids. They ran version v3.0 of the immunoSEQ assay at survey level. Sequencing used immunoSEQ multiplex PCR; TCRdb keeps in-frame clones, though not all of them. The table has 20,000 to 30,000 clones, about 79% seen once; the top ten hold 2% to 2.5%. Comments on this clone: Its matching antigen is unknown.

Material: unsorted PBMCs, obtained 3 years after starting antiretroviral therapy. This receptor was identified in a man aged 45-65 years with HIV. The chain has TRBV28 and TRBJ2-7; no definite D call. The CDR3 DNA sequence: TGTGCCAGCAGATCCCCCCGCGAGCAGTACTTC. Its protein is CASRSPREQYF.